This is a list of T cell receptor beta chains from one sample in a study of blood T cell repertoires in COVID-19. This table comes from immunoSEQ multiplex PCR, and its TCRdb copy is limited to in-frame clones, with some not included. This sample has about 200,000 clones, with roughly 77% found just once. Sequenced sample: peripheral blood. The receptors come from a woman aged 40-49 years with COVID-19, enrolled during active disease. CDR3s include the opening cysteine and the closing phenylalanine or tryptophan. Fields, in order: V gene, CDR3 length, clone size, D gene, J gene, CDR3 DNA, CDR3 protein. A D gene is named only where the DNA matches it firmly. A clone size is listed for some rows: how often the clone was seen (once, few, many), or a class if it is expanded.

>TRBV19|13|NA|NA|TRBJ1-1
TGTGCCAGTAGTATGACGGGGAACACTGAAGCTTTCTTT
CASSMTGNTEAFF
>TRBV10-3|15|NA|NA|TRBJ1-1
TGTGCCATCAGTGGCCCCCAGTTTCAGAACACTGAAGCTTTCTTT
CAISGPQFQNTEAFF
>TRBV10-2|12|NA|NA|TRBJ2-5
TGCGCCAGCAGCCCCTCCAGGGAGACCCAGTACTTC
CASSPSRETQYF
>TRBV5-4|16|NA|TRBD2|TRBJ2-7
TGTGCCAGCAGCATAGCGGGAGGGCTGGGAGCCTACGAGCAGTACTTC
CASSIAGGLGAYEQYF
>TRBV6-5|12|NA|TRBD1|TRBJ1-1
TGTGCCACGGACAGGATAGGAACTGAAGCTTTCTTT
CATDRIGTEAFF
>TRBV6-2/TRBV6-3|15|once|TRBD2|TRBJ2-1
TGTGCCAGCAGTTACTCCGGGAGGTCCTACAATGAGCAGTTCTTC
CASSYSGRSYNEQFF
>TRBV19|15|NA|TRBD1|TRBJ1-5
TGTGCCTCTAAGGGACAGCCAAATAGCAATCAGCCCCAGCATTTT
CASKGQPNSNQPQHF
>TRBV7-8|15|NA|TRBD1|TRBJ1-4
TGTGCCAGCAGCTTAGGCGGGACAGCAAATGAAAAACTGTTTTTT
CASSLGGTANEKLFF
>TRBV19|12|NA|NA|TRBJ1-2
TGTGCCAGTCGGCGGGCAGTCTATGGCTACACCTTC
CASRRAVYGYTF
>TRBV4-1|14|NA|NA|TRBJ2-5
TGCGCCAGCAGCCAAGTAGGCGGGAAGGAGACCCAGTACTTC
CASSQVGGKETQYF
>TRBV4-1|16|NA|TRBD1|TRBJ1-5
TGCGCCAGCAGCCAAGATAGGACAGGCAGCAATCAGCCCCAGCATTTT
CASSQDRTGSNQPQHF
>TRBV5-4|16|NA|TRBD2|TRBJ2-7
TGTGCCAGCAGCTCGGGGGGACTAGCGGGAGCCTACGAGCAGTACTTC
CASSSGGLAGAYEQYF
>TRBV3-1/TRBV3-2|15|many|TRBD2|TRBJ2-5
TGTGCCAGCAGCCAGAGGACTAGCGTGTGGGAGACCCAGTACTTC
CASSQRTSVWETQYF
>TRBV9|16|NA|TRBD1|TRBJ1-2
TGTGCCAGCAGCGTAGATGGACAGGGAATTGGCTATGGCTACACCTTC
CASSVDGQGIGYGYTF
>TRBV5-1|14|once|TRBD1|TRBJ1-1
TGCGCCAGCAGCCGACAGGGGGATAACACTGAAGCTTTCTTT
CASSRQGDNTEAFF
>TRBV12-5|14|few|NA|TRBJ1-1
TGTGCTAGTGGTTTGGGACAGCTGAACACTGAAGCTTTCTTT
CASGLGQLNTEAFF
>TRBV4-2|16|NA|TRBD2|TRBJ2-7
TGTGCCAGCAGCCAAGAAGGGCGGGAGTATTCCTACGAGCAGTACTTC
CASSQEGREYSYEQYF
>TRBV29-1|14|NA|NA|TRBJ2-5
TGCAGCGTGGCCCCGGGCAGGGGTAGAGAGACCCAGTACTTC
CSVAPGRGRETQYF